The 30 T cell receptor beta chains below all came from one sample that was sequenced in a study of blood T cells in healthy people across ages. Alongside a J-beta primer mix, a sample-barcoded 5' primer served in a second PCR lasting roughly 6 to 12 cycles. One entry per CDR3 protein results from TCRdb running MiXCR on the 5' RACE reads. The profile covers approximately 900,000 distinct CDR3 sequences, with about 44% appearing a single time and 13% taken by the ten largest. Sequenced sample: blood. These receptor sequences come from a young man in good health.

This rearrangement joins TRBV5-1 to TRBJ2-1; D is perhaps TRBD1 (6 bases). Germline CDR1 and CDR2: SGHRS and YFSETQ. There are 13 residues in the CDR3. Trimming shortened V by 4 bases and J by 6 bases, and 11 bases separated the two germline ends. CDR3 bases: TGCGCCAGCAGCCCGGACAGCGGCAATGAGCAGTTCTTC. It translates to CASSPDSGNEQFF.

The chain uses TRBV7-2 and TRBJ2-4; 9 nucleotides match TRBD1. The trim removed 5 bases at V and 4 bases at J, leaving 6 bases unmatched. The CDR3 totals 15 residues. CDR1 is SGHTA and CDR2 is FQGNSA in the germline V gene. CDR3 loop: CASSPDRGSKNIQYF. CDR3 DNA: TGTGCCAGCAGCCCCGACAGGGGGTCTAAAAACATTCAGTACTTC.

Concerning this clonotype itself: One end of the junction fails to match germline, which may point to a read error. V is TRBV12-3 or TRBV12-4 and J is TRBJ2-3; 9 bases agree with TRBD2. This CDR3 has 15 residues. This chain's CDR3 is CASSLQRGVTETQYF. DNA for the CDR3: TGTGCCAGCAGTTTGCAGCGGGGGGTGACAGAGACGCAGTATTTT.

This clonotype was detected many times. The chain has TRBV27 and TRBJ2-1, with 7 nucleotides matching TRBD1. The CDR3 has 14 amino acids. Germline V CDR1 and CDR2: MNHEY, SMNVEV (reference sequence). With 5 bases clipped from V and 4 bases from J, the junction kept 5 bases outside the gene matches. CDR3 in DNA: TGTGCCAGCAGTCTCCCGGGACAGTACAATGAGCAGTTCTTC. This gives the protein CASSLPGQYNEQFF.

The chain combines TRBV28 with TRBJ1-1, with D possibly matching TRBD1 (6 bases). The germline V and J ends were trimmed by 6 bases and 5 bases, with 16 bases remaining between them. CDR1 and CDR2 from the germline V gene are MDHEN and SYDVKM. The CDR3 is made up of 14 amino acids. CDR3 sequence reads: CASRQTGTWTEAFF. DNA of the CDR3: TGTGCCAGCAGGCAAACAGGGACGTGGACTGAAGCTTTCTTT.

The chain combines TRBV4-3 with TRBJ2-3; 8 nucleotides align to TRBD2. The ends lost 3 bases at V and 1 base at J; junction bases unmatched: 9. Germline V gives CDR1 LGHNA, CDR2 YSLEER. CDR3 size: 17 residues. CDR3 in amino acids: CASSHDRAGVRTDTQYF. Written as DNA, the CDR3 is TGCGCCAGCAGCCACGACCGAGCGGGGGTTCGCACAGATACGCAGTATTTT.

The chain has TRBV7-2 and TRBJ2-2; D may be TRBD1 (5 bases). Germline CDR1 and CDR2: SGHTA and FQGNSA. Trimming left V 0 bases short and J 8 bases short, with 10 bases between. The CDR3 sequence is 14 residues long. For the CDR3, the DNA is TGTGCCAGCAGCTTAGCGGACAACCTAGGGGAGCTGTTTTTT. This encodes CASSLADNLGELFF.

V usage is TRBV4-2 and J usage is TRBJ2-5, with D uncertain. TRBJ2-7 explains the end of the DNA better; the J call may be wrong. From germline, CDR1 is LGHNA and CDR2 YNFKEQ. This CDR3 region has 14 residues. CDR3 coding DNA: TGTGCCAGCAGCCAAGCGGCAGCTCCCTACGAGCAGTACTTC. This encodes CASSQAAAPYEQYF.

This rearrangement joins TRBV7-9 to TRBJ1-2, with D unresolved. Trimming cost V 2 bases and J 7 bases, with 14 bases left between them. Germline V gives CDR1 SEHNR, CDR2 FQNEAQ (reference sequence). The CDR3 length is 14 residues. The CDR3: CASSLRVTTPGYTF. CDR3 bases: TGTGCCAGCAGCTTACGGGTCACGACCCCTGGCTACACCTTC.

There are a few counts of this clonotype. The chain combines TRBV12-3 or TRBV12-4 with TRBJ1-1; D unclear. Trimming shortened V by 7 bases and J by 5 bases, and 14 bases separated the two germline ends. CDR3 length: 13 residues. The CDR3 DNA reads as TGTGCCAGCACCTGGGGTTCGGAAACTGAAGCTTTCTTT. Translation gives CASTWGSETEAFF.

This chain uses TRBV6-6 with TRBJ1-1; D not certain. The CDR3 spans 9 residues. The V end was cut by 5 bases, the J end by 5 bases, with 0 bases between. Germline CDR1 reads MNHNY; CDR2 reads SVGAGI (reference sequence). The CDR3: CASSTEAFF. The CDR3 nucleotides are TGTGCCAGCAGTACTGAAGCTTTCTTT.

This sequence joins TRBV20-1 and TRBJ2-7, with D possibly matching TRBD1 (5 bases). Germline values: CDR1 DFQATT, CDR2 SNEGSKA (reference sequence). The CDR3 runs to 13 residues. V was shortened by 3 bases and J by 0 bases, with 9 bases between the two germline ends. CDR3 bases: TGCAGTGCTAGTGTGGGGCCCTCCTACGAGCAGTACTTC. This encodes CSASVGPSYEQYF.

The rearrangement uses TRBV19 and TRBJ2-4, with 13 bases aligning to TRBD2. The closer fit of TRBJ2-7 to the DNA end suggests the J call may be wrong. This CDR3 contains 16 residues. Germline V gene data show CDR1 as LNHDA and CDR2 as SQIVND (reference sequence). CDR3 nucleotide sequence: TGTGCCAGTAGTCCCGGACTAGCGGGGGACCCCTACGAGCAGTACTTC. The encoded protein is CASSPGLAGDPYEQYF.

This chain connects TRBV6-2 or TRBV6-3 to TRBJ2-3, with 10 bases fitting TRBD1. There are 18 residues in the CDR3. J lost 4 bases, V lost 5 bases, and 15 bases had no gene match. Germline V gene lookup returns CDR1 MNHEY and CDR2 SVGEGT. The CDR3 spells CASSRITRRQGASDTQYF. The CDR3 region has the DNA TGTGCCAGCAGTCGTATAACCCGAAGACAGGGGGCATCAGATACGCAGTATTTT.

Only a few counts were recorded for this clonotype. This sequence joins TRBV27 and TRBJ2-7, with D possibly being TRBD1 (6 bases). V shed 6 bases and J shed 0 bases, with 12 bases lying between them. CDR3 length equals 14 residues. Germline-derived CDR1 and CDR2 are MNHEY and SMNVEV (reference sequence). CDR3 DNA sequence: TGTGCCAGCAGAGCACAGGGTAACTCCTACGAGCAGTACTTC. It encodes CASRAQGNSYEQYF.

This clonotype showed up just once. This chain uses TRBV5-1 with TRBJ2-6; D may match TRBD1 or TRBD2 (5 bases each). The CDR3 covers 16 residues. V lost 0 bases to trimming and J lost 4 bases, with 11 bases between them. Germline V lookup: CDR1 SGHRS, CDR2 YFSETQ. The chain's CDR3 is CASSLDGAPGANVLTF. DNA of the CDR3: TGCGCCAGCAGCTTGGACGGGGCCCCCGGGGCCAACGTCCTGACTTTC.

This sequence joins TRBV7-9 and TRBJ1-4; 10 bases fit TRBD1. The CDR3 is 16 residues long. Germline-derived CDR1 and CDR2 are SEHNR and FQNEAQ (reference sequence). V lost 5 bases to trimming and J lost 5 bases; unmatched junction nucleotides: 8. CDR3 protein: CASSLGDRGLNEKLFF. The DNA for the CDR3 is TGTGCCAGCAGCCTAGGCGACAGGGGGCTGAATGAAAAACTGTTTTTT.

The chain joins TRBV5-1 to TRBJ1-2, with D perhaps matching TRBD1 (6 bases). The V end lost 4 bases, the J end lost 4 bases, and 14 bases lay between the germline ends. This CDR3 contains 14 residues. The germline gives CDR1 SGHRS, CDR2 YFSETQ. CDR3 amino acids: CASSAGDILYGYTF. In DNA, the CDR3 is TGCGCCAGCAGCGCAGGGGACATACTCTATGGCTACACCTTC.

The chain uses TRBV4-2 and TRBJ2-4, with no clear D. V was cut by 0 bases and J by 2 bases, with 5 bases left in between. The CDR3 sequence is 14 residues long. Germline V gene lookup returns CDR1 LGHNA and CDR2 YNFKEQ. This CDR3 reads CASSQEGTKNIQYF. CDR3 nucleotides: TGTGCCAGCAGCCAAGAGGGAACCAAAAACATTCAGTACTTC.

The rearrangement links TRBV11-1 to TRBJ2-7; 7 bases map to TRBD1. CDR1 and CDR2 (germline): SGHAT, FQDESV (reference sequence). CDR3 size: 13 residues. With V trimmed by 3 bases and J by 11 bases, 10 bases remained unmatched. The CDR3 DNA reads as TGTGCCAGCAGCTTGGGACAGAGAGAGAGAAAGTACTTC. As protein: CASSLGQRERKYF.

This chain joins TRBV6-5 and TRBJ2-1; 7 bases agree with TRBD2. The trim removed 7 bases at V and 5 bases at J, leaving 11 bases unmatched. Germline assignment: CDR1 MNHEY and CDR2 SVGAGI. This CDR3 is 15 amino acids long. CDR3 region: CASTSPRGNNNEQFF. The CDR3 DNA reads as TGTGCCAGCACCTCCCCGCGGGGGAATAACAATGAGCAGTTCTTC.

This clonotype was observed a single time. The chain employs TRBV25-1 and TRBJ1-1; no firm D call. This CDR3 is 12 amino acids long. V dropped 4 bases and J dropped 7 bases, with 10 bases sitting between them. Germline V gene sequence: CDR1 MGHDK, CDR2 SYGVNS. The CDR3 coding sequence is TGTGCCAGCAGTGGAGGTGGCAGTGAAGCTTTCTTT. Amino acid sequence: CASSGGGSEAFF.

CDR3 loop: CSASRDGDYNEQFF. The CDR3 DNA reads TGCAGTGCTAGCCGGGACGGAGACTACAATGAGCAGTTCTTC. The chain is built from TRBV20-1 and TRBJ2-1, with D perhaps assigned TRBD1 or TRBD2 (5 bases each). V was shortened by 3 bases and J by 3 bases, with 12 bases between the two germline ends. This CDR3 spans 14 amino acids. Germline V lookup: CDR1 DFQATT, CDR2 SNEGSKA (reference sequence).

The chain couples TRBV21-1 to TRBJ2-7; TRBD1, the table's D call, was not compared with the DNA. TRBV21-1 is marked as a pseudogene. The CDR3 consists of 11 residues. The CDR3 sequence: CATQGDYEQYF. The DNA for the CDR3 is TGTGCCACACAGGGGGACTACGAGCAGTACTTC.

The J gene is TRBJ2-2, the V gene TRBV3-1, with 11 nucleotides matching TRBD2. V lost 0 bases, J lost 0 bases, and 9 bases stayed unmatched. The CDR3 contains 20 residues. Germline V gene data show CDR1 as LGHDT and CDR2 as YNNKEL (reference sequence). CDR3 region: CASSQEVLAGGPTNTGELFF. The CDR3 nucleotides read TGTGCCAGCAGCCAAGAAGTCCTAGCGGGGGGACCTACGAACACCGGGGAGCTGTTTTTT.

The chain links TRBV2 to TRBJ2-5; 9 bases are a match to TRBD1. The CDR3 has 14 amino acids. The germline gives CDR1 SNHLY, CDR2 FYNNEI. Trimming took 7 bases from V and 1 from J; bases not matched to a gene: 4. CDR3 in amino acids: CASKGQGTQETQYF. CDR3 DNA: TGTGCCAGCAAGGGACAGGGAACCCAAGAGACCCAGTACTTC.

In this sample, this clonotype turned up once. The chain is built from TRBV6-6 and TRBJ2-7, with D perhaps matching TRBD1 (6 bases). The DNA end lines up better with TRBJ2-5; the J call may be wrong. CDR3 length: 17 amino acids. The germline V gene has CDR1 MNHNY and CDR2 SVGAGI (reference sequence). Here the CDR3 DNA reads TGTGCCAGCAGTTACTCGATATGGCGTGGGACAAAGAGGACCCAGTACTTC. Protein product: CASSYSIWRGTKRTQYF.

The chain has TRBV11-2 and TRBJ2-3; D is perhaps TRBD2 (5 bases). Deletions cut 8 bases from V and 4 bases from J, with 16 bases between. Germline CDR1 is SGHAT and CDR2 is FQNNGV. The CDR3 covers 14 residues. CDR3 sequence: CASGDRGNADTQYF. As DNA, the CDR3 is TGTGCCAGCGGCGACCGGGGTAATGCAGATACGCAGTATTTT.

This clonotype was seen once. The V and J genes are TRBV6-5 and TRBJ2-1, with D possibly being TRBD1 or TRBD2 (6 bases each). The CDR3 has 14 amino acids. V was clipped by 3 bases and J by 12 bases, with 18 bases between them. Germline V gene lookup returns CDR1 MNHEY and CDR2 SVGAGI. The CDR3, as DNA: TGTGCCAGCAGTTATTTCTTGGGGGGCATTGTGCAGTTCTTC. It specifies CASSYFLGGIVQFF.

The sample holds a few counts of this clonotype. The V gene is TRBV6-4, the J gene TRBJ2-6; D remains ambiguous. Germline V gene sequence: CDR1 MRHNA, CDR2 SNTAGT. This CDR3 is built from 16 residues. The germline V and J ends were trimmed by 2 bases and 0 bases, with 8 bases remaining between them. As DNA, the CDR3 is TGTGCCAGCAGTGACGACGGCAGCTCTGGGGCCAACGTCCTGACTTTC. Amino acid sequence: CASSDDGSSGANVLTF.